This TCR beta chain came from a study of graft-versus-host responses after intestinal transplantation. Whole-study context: Multivisceral, liver-intestinal, or isolated intestinal transplants were given to recipients.

In regard to this clone: Its specificity is unknown.

Sequencing was performed with immunoSEQ multiplex PCR; in TCRdb, only in-frame clones are kept and a portion is missing. Here the sample spans about 82,000 clones, under 95% being singletons. The CDR3 is 14 residues long. V shed 4 bases and J shed 6 bases, with 16 bases lying between them. The germline gives CDR1 LNHDA, CDR2 SQIVND (reference sequence). Study-level points and caveats: After transplant, early declines in HvG clones were associated with peak levels of circulating GvH clones. Individuals carrying graft-donor T cell macrochimerism showed high graft-versus-host to host-versus-graft clonal ratios in allografts. Ileal or blood samples showed some GvH clones first, and such clones were also found in recipient marrow.

This chain links TRBV19 with TRBJ2-7; D might be TRBD1 (6 bases). The origin of this receptor is a human donor who was the organ donor for an intestinal transplant. Sequences were derived from unstimulated CD4+ T cells sorted from spleen or lymph node cells, sampled before transplant. CDR3 coding DNA: TGTGCCAGTAGTAGGGCTCCCCAAGGGGGCGAGCAGTACTTC. Amino acid sequence: CASSRAPQGGEQYF.